A selection of T cell receptor beta chains follows, all from one sample in a study of memory CD4+ T cells and cytomegalovirus serostatus. TCRdb keeps only in-frame clones here, not all; method: immunoSEQ multiplex PCR. The sample has under 55,000 clones, around four fifths seen once. Sequencing used memory CD4+ T cells from blood. The receptors here all came from an adult in good health and CMV-seropositive. Each CDR3 is given with its conserved first and last residue. A D gene is named only where the DNA matches it firmly.

TRBD1 | TRBJ1-4 | TRBV15 | CATKGASINEKLFF
TRBD2 | TRBJ2-1 | TRBV5-1 | CASSSVTSGSNEQFF
- | TRBJ1-4 | TRBV19 | CASTRQQGLNEKLFF
- | TRBJ1-1 | TRBV14 | CASSRNLYTEAFF
- | TRBJ1-1 | TRBV19 | CASSMLDRQSTEAFF
- | TRBJ2-7 | TRBV19 | CASSISSSYEQYF
- | TRBJ2-7 | TRBV18 | CASSPGFSYEQYF
TRBD2 | TRBJ2-1 | TRBV19 | CASSNGRYNEQFF
TRBD1 | TRBJ1-4 | TRBV2 | CASSGRQGAHGKLFF
TRBD1 | TRBJ1-2 | TRBV7-9 | CASSTDRGLGYTF
TRBD1 | TRBJ1-4 | TRBV5-1 | CASSLATGGFGGNEKLFF
- | TRBJ1-3 | TRBV28 | CASSSGPPEDTIYF
TRBD1 | TRBJ1-5 | TRBV7-2 | CASSRQGELQPQHF
TRBD2 | TRBJ2-5 | TRBV7-8 | CASSKTWSGGETQYF
- | TRBJ2-1 | TRBV11-2 | CASSYRGGYNEQFF
- | TRBJ1-1 | TRBV5-1 | CASSLRGAGTEAFF
- | TRBJ2-1 | TRBV18 | CASSPGQHNEQFF
TRBD1 | TRBJ1-5 | TRBV19 | CASKGRTGDNQPQHF
- | TRBJ2-3 | TRBV4-2 | CASSQDASWADTQYF
- | TRBJ2-7 | TRBV28 | CASSFAVYEQYF
TRBD2 | TRBJ2-2 | TRBV27 | CASSLTSGSFGELFF
TRBD1 | TRBJ1-5 | TRBV27 | CASGGQGKQPQHF
- | TRBJ1-4 | TRBV7-9 | CASSLTGTNEKLFF
- | TRBJ2-3 | TRBV7-8 | CASSPRDIGYTDTQYF
- | TRBJ2-5 | TRBV28 | CASRTAVGTQYF
- | TRBJ2-3 | TRBV4-1 | CASSLRTQDTQYF